This T cell receptor (beta chain) was sequenced in a study of T cell repertoires in cytomegalovirus infection. Study information: Public TCR beta signatures indicated both CMV infection and matching HLA type.

The CDR3 is 15 residues long. V was shortened by 7 bases and J by 5 bases, with 15 bases between the two germline ends. CDR1 SEHNR and CDR2 FQNEAQ come from the germline V gene (reference sequence). A word on this clonotype: What it recognizes is unknown.

Study-wide results and limits: Cumulative public TCR beta family frequency identified carriers of CMV plus the relevant HLA. CMV-specific HLA-C-restricted TCR beta clonotypes dominated the ex vivo response.

Each CDR3 protein is one row after TCRdb ran MiXCR on the reads. Of 700,000 to 850,000 distinct CDR3 sequences listed, 30% to 35% are singletons. This chain uses TRBV7-9 with TRBJ1-6, with D perhaps matching TRBD1 (5 bases). The TCR originated in a human donor in good health (CMV status not recorded). Some clones in this sample may be carry-over from other donors' samples. This material consisted of cultured CD8+ T cells from PBMCs, taken from culture after CMV antigen stimulation. The CDR3 region is CASTLPGGNNSPLHF. CDR3 DNA sequence: TGTGCCAGCACCCTCCCTGGGGGTAATAATTCACCCCTCCACTTT.